The present T cell receptor beta chain was sequenced within a study of shared clonotypes between healthy human individuals. Study-level results: Among non-shared clonotypes, generation probabilities were lower than among those shared by all four donors. The genetic and exposure-history diversity represented was limited by few donors.

The CDR3 runs to 14 residues. Germline V lookup: CDR1 WNHNN, CDR2 SYGVQD (reference sequence). V was cut by 2 bases and J by 5 bases, with 12 bases left in between. Genomic DNA of each subset was evenly split across several immunoSEQ plates. Sequencing used immunoSEQ multiplex PCR; TCRdb keeps in-frame clones, though not all of them. The data contain some 1 million clones, about 80% of them singletons. With respect to this clone: Its cognate antigen is unknown.

The V call is TRBV10-1, the J call TRBJ2-5; D is uncertain. The source of this sequence is a man between 18 and 35 years old in good health. Sequencing was carried out using memory CD4+ T cells sorted from blood. The subset denotes: CD45RA-negative fraction. The CDR3, as DNA: TGCGCCAGCAGTGAGGCGCTAGTGGGGGAGACCCAGTACTTC. Its protein product is CASSEALVGETQYF.